This entry features one T cell receptor (beta chain) sequence. The data belong to a study of shared clonotypes between healthy human individuals. CD8 cells classed as naive were CD45RO-negative and positively selected for CCR7, excluding terminally differentiated effector memory CD45RA+ cells. Sequencing was at deep level. Clones were sequenced by immunoSEQ multiplex PCR, and TCRdb holds only the in-frame ones, with some missing. The table lists millions of clones, about 95% of them singletons. CDR1 is SGDLS, CDR2 YYNGEE, per germline. The length of the CDR3 is 16 residues. The J segment lost 12 bases and the V segment lost 0 bases, leaving 12 bases of the junction unmatched.

Sequenced sample: naive CD8+ T cells sorted from blood. The sequence came from a man in his late teens or twenties in good health. The chain carries TRBV9 and TRBJ2-1, with 10 bases matching TRBD2. The CDR3 is CASSVAPSGSLRGQFF. Written as DNA, the CDR3 is TGTGCCAGCAGCGTAGCCCCTAGCGGGAGTCTACGGGGGCAGTTCTTC.